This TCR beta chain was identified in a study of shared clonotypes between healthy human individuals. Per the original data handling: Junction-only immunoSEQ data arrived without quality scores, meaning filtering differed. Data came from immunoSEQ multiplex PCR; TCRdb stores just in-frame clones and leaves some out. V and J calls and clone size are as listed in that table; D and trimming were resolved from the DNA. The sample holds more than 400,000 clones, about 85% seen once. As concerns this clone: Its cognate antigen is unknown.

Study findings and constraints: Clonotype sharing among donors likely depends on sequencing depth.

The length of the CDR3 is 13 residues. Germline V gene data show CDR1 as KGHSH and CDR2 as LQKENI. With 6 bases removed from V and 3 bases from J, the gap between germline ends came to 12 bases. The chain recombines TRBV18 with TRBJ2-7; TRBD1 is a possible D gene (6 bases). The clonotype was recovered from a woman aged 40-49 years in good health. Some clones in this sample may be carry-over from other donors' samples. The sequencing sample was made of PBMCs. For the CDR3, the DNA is TGTGCCAGCTCTCGGACAGTAGGCTACGAGCAGTACTTC. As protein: CASSRTVGYEQYF.